This TCR beta chain derives from a study of blood T cell repertoires in COVID-19. Study background: Sample material is recorded as cDNA or gDNA derived from T cells, B-cell-depleted T cells, or PBMCs.

Germline V CDR1 and CDR2: MDHEN, SYDVKM. The V and J ends lost 7 bases and 0 bases respectively, with 7 bases between them. The CDR3 spans 14 residues. Original handling: Reference gene primer amplification yielded estimated nucleated cell counts. The data were produced by immunoSEQ multiplex PCR, yet TCRdb's version contains in-frame clones alone and is incomplete. V and J calls and clone size are those listed in that table; D and trimming were worked out from the DNA. In the table there are hundreds of thousands of clones, nearly 90% of which are singletons. The sequence was collected from a woman aged 25 to 39 with COVID-19, enrolled during active disease. V is TRBV28 and J is TRBJ1-6; no clear D. Input material: peripheral blood. As DNA, the CDR3 is TGTGCCAGCAATTCCGGCTCCTATAATTCACCCCTCCACTTT. Translated: CASNSGSYNSPLHF.